This TCR beta chain appears in the sequencing data of a study of blood T cell repertoires in COVID-19. On the study more broadly: Sample material is recorded as cDNA or gDNA derived from T cells, B-cell-depleted T cells, or PBMCs.

Original processing methods: Reference gene primers were amplified, and this amplification served to estimate nucleated cell counts. Produced via immunoSEQ multiplex PCR; TCRdb's table is partial and in-frame only. V, J and clone size reflect that table, while D and trimming were determined from the DNA. This sample carries some 130,000 clones, 70% to 90% of them seen once, and the ten largest clones take 10% to 13%. The germline V gene encodes CDR1 LNHDA and CDR2 SQIVND (reference sequence). The CDR3 is 14 amino acids. The V end lost 3 bases, the J end lost 6 bases, and 12 bases lay between the germline ends.

The sample comprised peripheral blood. This TCR came from a man aged 50 to 59 with acute or convalescent COVID-19. The V and J genes are TRBV19 and TRBJ1-5, with a tentative D call TRBD1 (5 bases). CDR3 in amino acids: CASSIIGVSQPQHF. Here the CDR3 DNA reads TGTGCCAGTAGTATTATAGGGGTAAGTCAGCCCCAGCATTTT. Together with reference TRBV19 and TRBJ1-5, the CDR3 gives the full variable domain: DGGITQSPKYLFRKEGQNVTLSCEQNLNHDAMYWYRQDPGQGLRLIYYSQIVNDFQKGDIAEGYSVSREKKESFPLTVTSAQKNPTAFYLCASSIIGVSQPQHFGDGTRLSIL.